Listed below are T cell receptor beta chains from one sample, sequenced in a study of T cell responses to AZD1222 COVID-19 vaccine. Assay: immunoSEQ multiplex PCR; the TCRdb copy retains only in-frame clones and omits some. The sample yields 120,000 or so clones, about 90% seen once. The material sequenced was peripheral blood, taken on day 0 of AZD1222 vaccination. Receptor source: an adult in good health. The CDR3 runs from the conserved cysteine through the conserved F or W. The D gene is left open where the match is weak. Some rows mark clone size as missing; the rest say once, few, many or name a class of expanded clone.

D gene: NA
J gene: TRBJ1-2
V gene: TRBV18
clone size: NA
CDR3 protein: CASSPKVEGYTF
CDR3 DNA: TGTGCCAGCTCACCAAAAGTAGAGGGCTACACCTTC

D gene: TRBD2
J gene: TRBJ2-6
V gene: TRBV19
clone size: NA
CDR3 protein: CASMGEGKVEGANVLTF
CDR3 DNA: TGTGCCAGTATGGGGGAGGGCAAAGTGGAAGGGGCCAACGTCCTGACTTTC

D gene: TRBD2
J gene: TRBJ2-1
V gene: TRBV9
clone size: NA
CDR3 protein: CASSLGLAEYNEQFF
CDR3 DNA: TGTGCCAGCAGCCTCGGCCTAGCGGAATACAATGAGCAGTTCTTC

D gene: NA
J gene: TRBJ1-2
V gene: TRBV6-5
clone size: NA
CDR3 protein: CASSSLRQVKGGYTF
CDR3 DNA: TGTGCCAGCAGTTCCTTACGACAAGTCAAGGGGGGCTACACCTTC

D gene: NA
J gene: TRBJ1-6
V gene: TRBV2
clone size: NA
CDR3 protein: CASRRDTGFTLHF
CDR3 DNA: TGTGCCAGCAGGCGGGACACAGGTTTCACCCTCCACTTT

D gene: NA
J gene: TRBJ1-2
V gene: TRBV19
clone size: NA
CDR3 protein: CASSPGYGYTF
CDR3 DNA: TGTGCCAGTAGTCCGGGCTATGGCTACACCTTC

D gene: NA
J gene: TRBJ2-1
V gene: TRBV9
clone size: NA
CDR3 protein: CASSVGGDPHHSDNEQFF
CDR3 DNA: TGTGCCAGCAGCGTAGGGGGGGACCCACATCATTCCGACAATGAGCAGTTCTTC

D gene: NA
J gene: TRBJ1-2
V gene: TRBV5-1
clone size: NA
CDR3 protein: CASSQSYSNYGYTF
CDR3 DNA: TGCGCCAGCAGTCAGAGCTACTCGAACTATGGCTACACCTTC

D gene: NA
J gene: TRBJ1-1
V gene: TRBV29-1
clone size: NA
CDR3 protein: CSVALRMNTEAFF
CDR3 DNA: TGCAGCGTTGCCCTGAGGATGAACACTGAAGCTTTCTTT

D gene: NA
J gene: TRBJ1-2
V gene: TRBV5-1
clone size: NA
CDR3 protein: CASSLSTGRDNYGYTF
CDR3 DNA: TGCGCCAGCAGCTTATCCACAGGGCGCGACAACTATGGCTACACCTTC

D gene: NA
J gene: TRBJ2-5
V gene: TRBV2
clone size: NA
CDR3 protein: CASSDGRSQETQYF
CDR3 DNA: TGTGCCAGCAGTGATGGCCGCAGCCAAGAGACCCAGTACTTC

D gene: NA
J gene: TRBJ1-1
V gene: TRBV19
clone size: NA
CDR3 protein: CASSHGEGKRKAFF
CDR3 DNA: TGTGCCAGTAGTCATGGAGAGGGAAAAAGAAAAGCTTTCTTT

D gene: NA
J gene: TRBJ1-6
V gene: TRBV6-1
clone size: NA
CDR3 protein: CASSVTRGEPYNSPLHF
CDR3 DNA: TGTGCCAGCAGTGTGACCAGGGGCGAACCCTATAATTCACCCCTCCACTTT

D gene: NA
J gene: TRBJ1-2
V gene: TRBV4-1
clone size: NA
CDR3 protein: CASSPPAGGNNYGYTF
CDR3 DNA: TGCGCCAGCAGCCCCCCAGCGGGGGGGAATAACTATGGCTACACCTTC

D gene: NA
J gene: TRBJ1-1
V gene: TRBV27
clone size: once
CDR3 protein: CASSLFSMNTEAFF
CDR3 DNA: TGTGCCAGCAGTTTATTTTCCATGAACACTGAAGCTTTCTTT

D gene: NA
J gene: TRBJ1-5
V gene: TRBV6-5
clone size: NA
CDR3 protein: CASNLSADSNQPQHF
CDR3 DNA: TGTGCCAGCAATCTCAGCGCAGATAGCAATCAGCCCCAGCATTTT

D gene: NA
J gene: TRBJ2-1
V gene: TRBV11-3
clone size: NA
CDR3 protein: CASSLGAVSSYNEQFF
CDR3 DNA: TGTGCCAGCAGCTTAGGGGCGGTTAGCTCCTACAATGAGCAGTTCTTC

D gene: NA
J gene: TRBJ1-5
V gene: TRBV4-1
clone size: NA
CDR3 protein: CASSQDGGQNQPQHF
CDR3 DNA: TGCGCCAGCAGCCAAGACGGGGGGCAAAATCAGCCCCAGCATTTT

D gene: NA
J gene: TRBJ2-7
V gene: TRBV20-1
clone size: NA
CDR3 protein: CSAWTVYEQYF
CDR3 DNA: TGCAGTGCGTGGACAGTGTACGAGCAGTACTTC

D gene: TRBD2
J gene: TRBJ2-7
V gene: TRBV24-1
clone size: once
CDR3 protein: CATSDSRTSDYEQYF
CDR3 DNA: TGTGCCACCAGTGATTCTCGGACTAGCGATTACGAGCAGTACTTC

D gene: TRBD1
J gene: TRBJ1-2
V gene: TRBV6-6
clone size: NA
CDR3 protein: CASSTGTGVGGYTF
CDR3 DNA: TGTGCCAGCAGTACCGGGACAGGGGTTGGAGGCTACACCTTC

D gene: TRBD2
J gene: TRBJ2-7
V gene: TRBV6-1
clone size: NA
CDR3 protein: CASSELPGRLYEQYF
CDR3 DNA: TGTGCCAGCAGTGAACTCCCCGGGAGGTTGTACGAGCAGTACTTC

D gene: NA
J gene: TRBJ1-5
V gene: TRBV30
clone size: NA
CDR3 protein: CAWSEQVNQPQHF
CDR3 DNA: TGTGCCTGGAGTGAGCAGGTCAATCAGCCCCAGCATTTT

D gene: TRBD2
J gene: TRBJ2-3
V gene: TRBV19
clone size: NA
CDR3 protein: CASSPPTGTSGRGDTQYF
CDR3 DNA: TGTGCCAGTAGTCCCCCCACCGGGACTAGCGGGAGGGGAGATACGCAGTATTTT

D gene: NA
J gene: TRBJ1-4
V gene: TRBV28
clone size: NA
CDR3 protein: CASRGLSPTNEKLFF
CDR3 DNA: TGTGCCAGCAGGGGTCTATCACCAACTAATGAAAAACTGTTTTTT

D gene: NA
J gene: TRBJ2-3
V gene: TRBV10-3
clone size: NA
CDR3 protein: CAISEGGRGGDTQYF
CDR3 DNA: TGTGCCATCAGTGAGGGGGGGCGGGGAGGAGATACGCAGTATTTT

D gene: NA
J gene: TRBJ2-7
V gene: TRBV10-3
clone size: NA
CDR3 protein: CAISNLLSGEQYF
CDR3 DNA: TGTGCCATCAGTAATCTCCTTTCGGGCGAGCAGTACTTC

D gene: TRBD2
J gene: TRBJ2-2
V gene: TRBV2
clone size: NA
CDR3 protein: CASSEAGGRGTGELFF
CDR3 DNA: TGTGCCAGCAGTGAAGCTGGCGGGAGGGGCACCGGGGAGCTGTTTTTT

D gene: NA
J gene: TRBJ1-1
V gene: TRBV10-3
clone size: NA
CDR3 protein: CAISTAMNTEAFF
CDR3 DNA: TGTGCCATCAGCACGGCTATGAACACTGAAGCTTTCTTT

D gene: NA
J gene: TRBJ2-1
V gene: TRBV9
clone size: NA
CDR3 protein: CASSASNYNEQFF
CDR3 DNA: TGTGCCAGCAGCGCTAGTAACTACAATGAGCAGTTCTTC

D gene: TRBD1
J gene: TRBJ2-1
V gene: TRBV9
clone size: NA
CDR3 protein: CASSPRGQGSYNEQFF
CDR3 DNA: TGTGCCAGCAGCCCCAGGGGACAGGGGTCATACAATGAGCAGTTCTTC

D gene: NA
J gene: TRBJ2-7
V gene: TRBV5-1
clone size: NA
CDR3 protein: CASSLASGRSRAYEQYF
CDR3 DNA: TGCGCCAGCAGCTTGGCATCAGGAAGGTCACGAGCCTACGAGCAGTACTTC

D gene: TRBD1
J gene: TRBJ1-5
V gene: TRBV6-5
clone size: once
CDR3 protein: CASSLEGASNQPQHF
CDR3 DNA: TGTGCCAGCAGTCTAGAGGGGGCTAGCAATCAGCCCCAGCATTTT

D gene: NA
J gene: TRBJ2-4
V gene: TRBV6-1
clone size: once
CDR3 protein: CASSENPAGWENIQYF
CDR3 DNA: TGTGCCAGCAGTGAAAACCCCGCAGGGTGGGAAAACATTCAGTACTTC

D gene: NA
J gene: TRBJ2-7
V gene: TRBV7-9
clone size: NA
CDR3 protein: CASSLWVGKSYEQYF
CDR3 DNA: TGTGCCAGCAGCTTATGGGTAGGGAAATCCTACGAGCAGTACTTC

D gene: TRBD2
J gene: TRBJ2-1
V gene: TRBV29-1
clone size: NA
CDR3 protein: CSVVGLAGEPAYNEQFF
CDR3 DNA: TGCAGCGTTGTTGGGCTAGCGGGAGAACCTGCTTACAATGAGCAGTTCTTC

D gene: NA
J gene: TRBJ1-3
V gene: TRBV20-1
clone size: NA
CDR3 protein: CSASSTVGAGNTIYF
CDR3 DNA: TGCAGTGCTAGTAGCACAGTGGGCGCTGGAAACACCATATATTTT

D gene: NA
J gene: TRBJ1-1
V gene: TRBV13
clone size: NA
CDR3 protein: CASSLYGDWAFF
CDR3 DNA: TGTGCCAGCAGCTTGTATGGAGACTGGGCTTTCTTT

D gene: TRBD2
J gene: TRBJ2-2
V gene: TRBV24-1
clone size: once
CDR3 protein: CATSDIPKRESVGELFF
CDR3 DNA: TGTGCCACCAGTGATATCCCTAAGCGGGAGTCGGTCGGGGAGCTGTTTTTT

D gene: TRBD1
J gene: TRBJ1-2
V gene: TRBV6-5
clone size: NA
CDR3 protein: CASSYLGQLDGYTF
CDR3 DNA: TGTGCCAGCAGTTACCTGGGACAGTTGGATGGCTACACCTTC

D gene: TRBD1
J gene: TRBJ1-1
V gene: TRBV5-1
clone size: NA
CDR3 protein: CASSSSGQTNTEAFF
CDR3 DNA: TGCGCCAGCAGCTCTTCGGGACAGACGAACACTGAAGCTTTCTTT